The clone carrying this TCR beta chain turned up a few times. What it recognizes is unknown. This entry is derived from a study of human T cells and chemical hapten exposure. Study-level information: Diphenylcyclopropenone was applied weekly to patients' scalps across the roughly 23-week study.

From germline, CDR1 is SQVTM and CDR2 ANQGSEA. The V gene lost 3 bases and the J gene lost 4 bases, with 12 bases spanning the gap. The CDR3 consists of 13 residues. Indicated time point: patch test 1, 2 weeks after DPC sensitization. Documented treatment: therapeutic diphenylcyclopropenone sensitization with weekly scalp DPC. Sample donors consisted of patients with alopecia, aged 18 to 70 years, who were suitable for DPC. Study findings and constraints: In the PT1 data, expanded TCR counts showed a positive correlation with patch test score. TCRs above 1 in 1000 frequency stayed constant with DPC sensitization.

TCRdb re-called the RACE reads through MiXCR, storing one row per CDR3 protein. The top ten hold 6.7% of the sample, which has some 200,000 distinct CDR3 sequences, 20% to 25% seen once. The sequencing used whole blood, collected in connection with sensitization to the hapten diphenylcyclopropenone (DPC). The clonotype originates from a woman between 45 and 65 years old with alopecia areata. Some clones in this sample may be carry-over from other donors' samples. The chain joins TRBV29-1 to TRBJ2-5; the D gene is possibly TRBD2 (5 bases). The CDR3 sequence: CSVDPLAIETQYF. Written as DNA, the CDR3 is TGCAGCGTTGATCCGCTAGCCATAGAGACCCAGTACTTC.